A few counts support the clone carrying this TCR beta chain. As yet, its antigen is unknown. V lost 6 bases and J lost 1, with 15 bases in between. CDR3 length: 15 amino acids. The V gene's germline CDR1 is MNHEY and CDR2 SVGAGI. Every bit of the isolated RNA underwent reverse transcription, so sequencing read expressed TCRB transcripts. The table came from immunoSEQ multiplex PCR; TCRdb's copy has only in-frame clones and leaves some out. The profile shows about 340,000 clones, around 9.7% of them singletons. This sample stems from a study of beta chain features in type 1 diabetes. Looking at the study overall: The patient and healthy donor groups were comparable for age, gender and cell yields. Study-wide points: Among all four CD4+ subsets, Type 1 diabetes patients had TCRB CDR3s that were moderately but significantly shorter. Any HLA type influence on TCRB rearrangement was left unresolved here. Insertions were fewer and deletions more numerous at VDJ junctions in type 1 diabetes patients.

The sequence was obtained from a man aged 25-45 years with type 1 diabetes. This chain uses TRBV6-5 with TRBJ2-5, with D possibly TRBD2 on 5 matching bases. Input material: central memory CD4+ T cells from blood. CDR3 bases: TGTGCCAGCAGCCGCCGGGGTTCCCTCCAAGAGACCCAGTACTTC. This gives the protein CASSRRGSLQETQYF.